This T cell receptor beta chain appears in the sequencing data of a study of cytomegalovirus exposure and HLA in healthy donors. Germline V gives CDR1 LNHNV, CDR2 YYDKDF (reference sequence). The J segment lost 3 bases and the V segment lost 0 bases, leaving 11 bases of the junction unmatched. This CDR3 has 18 residues. The CMV serostatus of this donor went unrecorded. PCR was performed using 60 Vbeta and 13 Jbeta primers. Clones were sequenced by immunoSEQ multiplex PCR, and TCRdb holds only the in-frame ones, with some missing. The sample has 150,000 to 200,000 clones, 65% to 75% seen once. This sequence joins TRBV15 and TRBJ1-5; TRBD1 matches 7 bases. This clonotype was sampled from a human donor in good health. The sample comprised PBMCs. For the CDR3, the DNA is TGTGCCACCAGCAGAGACTATACAACAGGGGTCGTCAATCAGCCCCAGCATTTT. Its translation is CATSRDYTTGVVNQPQHF.